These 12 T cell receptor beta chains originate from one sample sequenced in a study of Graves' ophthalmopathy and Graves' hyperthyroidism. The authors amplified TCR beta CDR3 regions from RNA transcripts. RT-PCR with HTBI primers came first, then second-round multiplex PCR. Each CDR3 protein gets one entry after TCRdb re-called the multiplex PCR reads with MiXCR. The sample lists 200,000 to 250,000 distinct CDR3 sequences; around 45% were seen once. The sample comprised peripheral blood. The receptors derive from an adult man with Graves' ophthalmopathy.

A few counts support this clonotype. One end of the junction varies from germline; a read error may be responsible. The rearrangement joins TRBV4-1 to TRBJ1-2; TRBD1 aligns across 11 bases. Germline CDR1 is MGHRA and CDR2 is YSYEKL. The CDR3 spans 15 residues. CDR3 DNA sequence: TGTGCCAGCAGCGAGGGACAGGGGGGTTTCTATGGCTACACCTTC. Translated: CASSEGQGGFYGYTF.

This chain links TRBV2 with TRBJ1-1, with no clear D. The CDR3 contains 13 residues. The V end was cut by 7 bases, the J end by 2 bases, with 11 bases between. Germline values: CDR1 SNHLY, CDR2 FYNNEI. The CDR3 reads CASTRLFNTEAFF. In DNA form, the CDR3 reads TGTGCCAGCACCCGTCTTTTTAACACTGAAGCTTTCTTT.

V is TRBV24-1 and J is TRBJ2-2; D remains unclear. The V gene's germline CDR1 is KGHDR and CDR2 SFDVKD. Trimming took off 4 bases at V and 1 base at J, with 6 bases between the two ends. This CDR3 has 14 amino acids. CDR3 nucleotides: TGTGCCACCAGTGACGATAGGAACACCGGGGAGCTGTTTTTT. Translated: CATSDDRNTGELFF.

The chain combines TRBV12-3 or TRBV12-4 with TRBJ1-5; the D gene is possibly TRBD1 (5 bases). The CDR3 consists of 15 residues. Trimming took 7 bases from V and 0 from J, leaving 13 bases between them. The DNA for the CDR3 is TGTGCCAGCATCCGCGACAGTAATAGCAATCAGCCCCAGCATTTT. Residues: CASIRDSNSNQPQHF.

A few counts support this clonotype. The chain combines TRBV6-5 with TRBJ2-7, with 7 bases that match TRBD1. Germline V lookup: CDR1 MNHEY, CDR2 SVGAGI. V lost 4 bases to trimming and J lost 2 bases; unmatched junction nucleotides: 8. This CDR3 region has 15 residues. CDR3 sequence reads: CASSSRGQRPYEQYF. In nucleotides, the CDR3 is TGTGCCAGCAGTTCCAGGGGACAGCGGCCCTACGAGCAGTACTTC.

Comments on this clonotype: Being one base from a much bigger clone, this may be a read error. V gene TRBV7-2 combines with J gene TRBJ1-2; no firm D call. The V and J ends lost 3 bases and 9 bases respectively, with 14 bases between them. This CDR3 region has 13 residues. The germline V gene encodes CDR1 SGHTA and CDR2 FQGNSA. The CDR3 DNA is TGTGCCAGCAGCTTTTATACGGATGATAGCTACACCTTC. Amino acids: CASSFYTDDSYTF.

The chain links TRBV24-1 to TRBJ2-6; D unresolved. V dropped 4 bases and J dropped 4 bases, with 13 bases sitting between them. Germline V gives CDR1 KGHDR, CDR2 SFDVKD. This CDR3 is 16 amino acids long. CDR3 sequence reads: CATSERRVSGANVLTF. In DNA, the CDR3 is TGTGCCACCAGTGAGCGAAGGGTATCCGGGGCCAACGTCCTGACTTTC.

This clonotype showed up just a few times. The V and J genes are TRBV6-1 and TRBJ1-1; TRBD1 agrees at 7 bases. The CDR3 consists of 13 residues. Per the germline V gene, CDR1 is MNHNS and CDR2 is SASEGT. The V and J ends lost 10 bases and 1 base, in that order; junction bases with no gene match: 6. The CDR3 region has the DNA TGTGCCATCTATGACAGGGAGAACACTGAAGCTTTCTTT. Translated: CAIYDRENTEAFF.

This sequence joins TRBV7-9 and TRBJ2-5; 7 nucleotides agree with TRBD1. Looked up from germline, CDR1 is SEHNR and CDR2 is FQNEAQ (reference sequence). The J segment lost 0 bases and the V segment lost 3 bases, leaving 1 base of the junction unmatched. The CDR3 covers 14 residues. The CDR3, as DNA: TGTGCCAGCAGCTTTGACAGGGACCAAGAGACCCAGTACTTC. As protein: CASSFDRDQETQYF.

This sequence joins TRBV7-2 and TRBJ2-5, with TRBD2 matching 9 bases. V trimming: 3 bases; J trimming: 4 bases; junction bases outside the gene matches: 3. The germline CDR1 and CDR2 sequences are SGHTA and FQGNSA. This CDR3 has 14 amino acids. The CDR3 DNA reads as TGTGCCAGCAGCTTCTCGACTAGCGGAGAGACCCAGTACTTC. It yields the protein CASSFSTSGETQYF.

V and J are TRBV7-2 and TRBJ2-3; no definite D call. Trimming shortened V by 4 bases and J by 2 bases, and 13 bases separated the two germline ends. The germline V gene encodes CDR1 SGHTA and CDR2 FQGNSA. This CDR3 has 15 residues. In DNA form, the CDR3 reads TGTGCCAGCAGCTCCTCTCAGCTCCCCACAGATACGCAGTATTTT. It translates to CASSSSQLPTDTQYF.

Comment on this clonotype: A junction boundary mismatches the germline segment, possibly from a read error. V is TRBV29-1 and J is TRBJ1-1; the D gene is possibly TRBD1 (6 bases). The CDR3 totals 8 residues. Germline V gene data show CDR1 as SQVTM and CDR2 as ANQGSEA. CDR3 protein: CSVGRGLF. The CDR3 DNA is TGCAGCGTTGGGCGGGGGCTTTTT.